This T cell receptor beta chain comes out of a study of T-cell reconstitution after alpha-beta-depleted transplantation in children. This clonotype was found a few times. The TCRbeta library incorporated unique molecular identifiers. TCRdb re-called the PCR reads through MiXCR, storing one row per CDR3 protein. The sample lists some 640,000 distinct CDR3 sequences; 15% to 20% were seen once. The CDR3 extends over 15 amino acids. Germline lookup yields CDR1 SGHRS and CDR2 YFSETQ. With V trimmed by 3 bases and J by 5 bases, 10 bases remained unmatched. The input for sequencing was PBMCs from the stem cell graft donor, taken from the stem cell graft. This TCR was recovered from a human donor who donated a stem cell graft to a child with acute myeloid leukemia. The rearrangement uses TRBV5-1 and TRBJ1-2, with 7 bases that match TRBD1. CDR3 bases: TGCGCCAGCAGCTCCGAAGGGATACAGGGGTATGGCTACACCTTC. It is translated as CASSSEGIQGYGYTF.